The clone carrying this T cell receptor (beta chain) turned up a few times. The antigen remains unidentified. The CDR3 is made up of 15 amino acids. Trimming took off 3 bases at V and 6 bases at J, with 18 bases between the two ends. CDR1 and CDR2 from the germline V gene are SGDLS and YYNGEE. The method was immunoSEQ multiplex PCR; TCRdb's version includes in-frame clones alone and lacks a portion of them. The sample carries almost 200,000 clones, 80% to 85% recorded once. This specimen comes from a study of cytomegalovirus exposure and HLA in healthy donors. Findings and caveats of the study: The study labeled approximately 150 TCR beta chains cytomegalovirus-associated.

The sample comprised PBMCs. This chain connects TRBV9 to TRBJ1-2; D perhaps matches TRBD1 (6 bases). This receptor was identified in a woman between 25 and 40 years old in good health and CMV-seronegative. CDR3 nucleotide sequence: TGTGCCAGCAGCGCCCAAGCCGGGACACTGGATGGCTACACCTTC. Its translation: CASSAQAGTLDGYTF.